This TCR beta chain is from a study of OX40 agonist ivuxolimab in advanced cancers. In the study overall: Prior checkpoint blockade (anti-PD-1, anti-PD-L1 or anti-CTLA-4) was permitted; 40% had it. Study-wide results and caveats: Not determined was the antigen specificity of the expanded peripheral T cells. At 0.1 to 3.0 mg/kg and by week 6, CD4+ and CD8+ T cells in the blood had expanded clonally.

Notes on this clone: The antigen remains undetermined.

Sequencing used immunoSEQ multiplex PCR; TCRdb keeps in-frame clones, though not all of them. This table has tens of thousands of clones, around 86% appearing once. Per germline, CDR1 KGHSH and CDR2 LQKENI. The V gene end was trimmed by 2 bases and the J gene end by 0 bases; junction bases not matched to a gene: 7. The CDR3 length is 17 residues. The receptor's source is an adult with an advanced solid tumor such as melanoma, head and neck, liver or kidney cancer. The V and J genes are TRBV18 and TRBJ1-5, with TRBD1 matching 7 bases. Sequenced material: CD4+ or CD8+ T cells sorted from blood, taken in a trial of the OX40 agonist ivuxolimab. The CDR3 here is CASSPYGTGDSNQPQHF. The CDR3 region has the DNA TGTGCCAGCTCACCATATGGAACAGGGGATAGCAATCAGCCCCAGCATTTT.